The rows below give T cell receptor beta chains drawn from one sample of a study of cytomegalovirus exposure and HLA in healthy donors. Assay used: immunoSEQ multiplex PCR; TCRdb lists only in-frame clones, some missing. The data hold about 150,000 clones, with 65% to 85% observed a single time. Source material: PBMCs. The receptors were sampled from a woman in her thirties or forties in good health and CMV-seropositive. Each CDR3 is given with its conserved first and last residue. Fields, in order: clone size, D gene, V gene, J gene, CDR3 protein, CDR3 DNA. A D gene is named only where the DNA matches it firmly. For some rows the clone size is stated as once, few or many, or as a class when expanded; others skip it.

>.|.|TRBV2|TRBJ1-5
CASRGSGGLSNQPQHF
TGTGCCAGCAGGGGGTCCGGGGGGCTTAGCAATCAGCCCCAGCATTTT
>.|TRBD1|TRBV7-9|TRBJ2-2
CASSSRAQGAGGGELFF
TGTGCCAGCAGCTCCCGGGCTCAGGGGGCCGGTGGCGGGGAGCTGTTTTTT
>.|.|TRBV10-2|TRBJ1-5
CASSSSFSNQPQHF
TGCGCCAGCAGTTCCAGTTTCAGCAATCAGCCCCAGCATTTT
>.|.|TRBV27|TRBJ2-1
CASSFQLGNNEQFF
TGTGCCAGCAGTTTTCAACTAGGGAACAATGAGCAGTTCTTC
>.|TRBD2|TRBV4-2|TRBJ2-3
CASSQAGLAGGPGDTQYF
TGTGCCAGCAGCCAAGCGGGACTAGCGGGAGGGCCTGGAGATACGCAGTATTTT
>few|.|TRBV5-5|TRBJ2-3
CASSKRSSLGTDTQYF
TGTGCCAGCAGCAAAAGGTCTAGCCTCGGCACAGATACGCAGTATTTT
>.|TRBD2|TRBV29-1|TRBJ2-7
CSVDTSGSSYEQYF
TGCAGCGTTGACACTAGCGGGAGCTCCTACGAGCAGTACTTC
>.|TRBD2|TRBV2|TRBJ2-7
CASRSRQGLARGYEQYF
TGTGCCAGCAGATCAAGACAGGGACTAGCAAGGGGCTACGAGCAGTACTTC
>few|.|TRBV7-9|TRBJ2-5
CASSLPEGLLQETQYF
TGTGCCAGCAGCTTACCCGAGGGACTCCTCCAAGAGACCCAGTACTTC
>.|.|TRBV18|TRBJ2-1
CASSPPNSYEQFF
TGTGCCAGCTCACCACCGAACAGTTATGAGCAGTTCTTC
>.|TRBD1|TRBV9|TRBJ2-1
CASSAGQGIYNEQFF
TGTGCCAGCAGCGCAGGACAGGGGATATACAATGAGCAGTTCTTC
>.|TRBD1|TRBV2|TRBJ2-7
CASETGTEFYEQYF
TGTGCCAGCGAAACCGGGACAGAATTCTACGAGCAGTACTTC
>.|TRBD2|TRBV5-1|TRBJ2-5
CASSLTPTSANQETQYF
TGCGCCAGCAGCTTGACCCCGACTAGCGCCAACCAAGAGACCCAGTACTTC
>.|TRBD2|TRBV11-1|TRBJ2-5
CASSLAGLGSGSPQETQYF
TGTGCCAGCAGCTTAGCGGGTCTGGGGAGCGGGAGCCCTCAAGAGACCCAGTACTTC
>.|TRBD2|TRBV6-5|TRBJ2-7
CASSRLAGGYEQYF
TGTGCCAGCAGCCGACTAGCGGGAGGGTACGAGCAGTACTTC
>.|.|TRBV11-2|TRBJ2-1
CASSLDVRASPHNEQFF
TGTGCCAGCAGCTTAGATGTTCGAGCGAGCCCCCACAATGAGCAGTTCTTC
>few|.|TRBV27|TRBJ2-7
CASSLFPRGEQYF
TGTGCCAGCAGTTTATTTCCCAGGGGCGAGCAGTACTTC
>.|.|TRBV7-9|TRBJ2-3
CASSLSAAGPDTQYF
TGTGCCAGCAGCTTATCCGCGGCGGGGCCGGATACGCAGTATTTT
>.|TRBD1|TRBV27|TRBJ2-7
CASSYGGQGFSEQYF
TGTGCCAGCAGTTATGGGGGACAGGGTTTTAGCGAGCAGTACTTC
>once|TRBD2|TRBV29-1|TRBJ2-1
CSVKLLAGGYNEQFF
TGCAGCGTTAAACTTCTAGCGGGAGGGTACAATGAGCAGTTCTTC
>.|.|TRBV2|TRBJ2-3
CASRLRASLTASTDTQYF
TGTGCCAGCCGATTAAGAGCTAGCCTTACGGCTAGCACAGATACGCAGTATTTT
>.|TRBD1|TRBV19|TRBJ2-1
CASITQGALNEQFF
TGTGCCAGTATTACCCAGGGGGCCCTCAATGAGCAGTTCTTC
>.|TRBD1|TRBV5-5|TRBJ1-1
CASSPGQGMNTEAFF
TGTGCCAGCAGCCCAGGACAGGGGATGAACACTGAAGCTTTCTTT
>.|TRBD1|TRBV7-9|TRBJ2-7
CASSPARDRPYEQYF
TGTGCCAGCAGCCCCGCCCGGGACAGACCCTACGAGCAGTACTTC